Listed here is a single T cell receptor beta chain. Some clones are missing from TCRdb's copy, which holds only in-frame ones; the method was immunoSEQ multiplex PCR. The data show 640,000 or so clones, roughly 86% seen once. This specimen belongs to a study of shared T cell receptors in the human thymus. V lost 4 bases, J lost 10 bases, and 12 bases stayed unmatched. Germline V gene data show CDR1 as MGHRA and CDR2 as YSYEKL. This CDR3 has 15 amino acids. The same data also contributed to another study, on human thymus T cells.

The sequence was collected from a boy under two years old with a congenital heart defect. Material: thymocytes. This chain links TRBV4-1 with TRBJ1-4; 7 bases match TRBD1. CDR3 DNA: TGCGCCAGCAGCCCCCCCGGGACAGAGGGGCGAAAACTGTTTTTT. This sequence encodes CASSPPGTEGRKLFF.